This T cell receptor (beta chain) emerged from a study of control samples from healthy donors and cancer patients. V lost 0 bases to trimming and J lost 2 bases; unmatched junction nucleotides: 5. Germline lookup yields CDR1 SGDLS and CDR2 YYNGEE. This CDR3 has 16 amino acids. Sequenced by immunoSEQ multiplex PCR; TCRdb stores in-frame clones only, minus some. The sample consists of about 28,000 clones, 87% of them appearing once. On this clone itself: Distinct nucleotide sequences in the sample also encode this CDR3.

The specimen sequenced was PBMCs. The chain uses TRBV9 and TRBJ2-5; 9 bases align to TRBD2. The receptor's source is a middle-aged woman with lung cancer. The DNA of the CDR3 is TGTGCCAGCAGCGTAGGGCTAGCGGGGAAACAAGAGACCCAGTACTTC. As protein: CASSVGLAGKQETQYF.